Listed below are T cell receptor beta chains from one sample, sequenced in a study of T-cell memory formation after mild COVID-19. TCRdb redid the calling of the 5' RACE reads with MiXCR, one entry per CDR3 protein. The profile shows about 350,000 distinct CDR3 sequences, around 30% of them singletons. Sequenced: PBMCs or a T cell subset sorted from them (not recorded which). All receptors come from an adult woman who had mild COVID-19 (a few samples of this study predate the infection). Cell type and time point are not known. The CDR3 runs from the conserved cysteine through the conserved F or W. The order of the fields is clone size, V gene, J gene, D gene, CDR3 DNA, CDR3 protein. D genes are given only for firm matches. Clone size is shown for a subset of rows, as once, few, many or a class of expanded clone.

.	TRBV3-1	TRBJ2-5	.	TGTGCCAGCAGCCAAGTCCGGGTGATCGGGCTGGGCCAAGAGACCCAGTACTTC	CASSQVRVIGLGQETQYF
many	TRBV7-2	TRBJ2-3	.	TGTGCCAGCAGCCCAGATTTGAACAGGGAAGAGTATTTT	CASSPDLNREEYF
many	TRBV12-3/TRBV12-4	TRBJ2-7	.	TGTGCCAGCAGCCCAAACGACGCCGGACGCTACGAGCAGTACTTC	CASSPNDAGRYEQYF
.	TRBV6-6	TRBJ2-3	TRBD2	TGTGCCAGCAGCCGTACGGGACTAGTCACAGATACGCAGTATTTT	CASSRTGLVTDTQYF
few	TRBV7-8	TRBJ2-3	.	TGTGCCAGCAGCCCACCCGATGGCACAGATACGCAGTATTTT	CASSPPDGTDTQYF
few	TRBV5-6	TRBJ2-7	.	TGTGCCAGCAGCTTCGGGACACCTACCTACGAGCAGTACTTC	CASSFGTPTYEQYF
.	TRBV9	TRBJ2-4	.	TGTGCCAGCAGCGTAGGTGGGGGAGCCAAAAACATTCAGTACTTC	CASSVGGGAKNIQYF
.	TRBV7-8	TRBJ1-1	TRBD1	TGTGCCAGCAGCGTTTCCGGGACAGCTAACACTGAAGCTTTCTTT	CASSVSGTANTEAFF
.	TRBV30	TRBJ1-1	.	TGTGCCTGGAGTCCCGGGACAAAGAGTGGAGCTTTCTTT	CAWSPGTKSGAFF
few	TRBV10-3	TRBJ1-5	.	TGTGCCATCAGTGAGGGGTCCGGCGGATTACTTAGCAATCAGCCCCAGCATTTT	CAISEGSGGLLSNQPQHF
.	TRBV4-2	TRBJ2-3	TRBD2	TGTGCCAGCAGCCAAGATTGGGGACTAGCATTAGCAGATACGCAGTATTTT	CASSQDWGLALADTQYF
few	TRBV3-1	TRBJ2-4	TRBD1	TGTGCCAGCAGCCATCCCCCCGACAGGGTGGTGGCCAAAAACATTCAGTACTTC	CASSHPPDRVVAKNIQYF
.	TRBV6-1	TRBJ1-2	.	TGTGCCAGCAGTGAAGGGCATCCCTATGGCTACACCTTC	CASSEGHPYGYTF
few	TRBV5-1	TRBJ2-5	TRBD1	TGCGCCAGCAGCTCGAGGGACAGGGGGCAAGAGACCCAGTACTTC	CASSSRDRGQETQYF
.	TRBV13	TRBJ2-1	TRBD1	TGTGCCAGCAGCCGGGACAGGGGCTTGAATGAGCAGTTCTTC	CASSRDRGLNEQFF
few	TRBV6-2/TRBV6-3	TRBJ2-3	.	TGTGCCAGCAGCCCCTCCGGAGCGGGCAGAGTATATACGCAGTATTTT	CASSPSGAGRVYTQYF
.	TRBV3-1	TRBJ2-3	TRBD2	TGTGCCAGCAGCCAAGATGGACTAGCGGGAGGCTACAGCACAGATACGCAGTATTTT	CASSQDGLAGGYSTDTQYF
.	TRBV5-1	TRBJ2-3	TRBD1	TGCGCCAGCAGAGGACAGGGGGCAGGGACAGATACGCAGTATTTT	CASRGQGAGTDTQYF
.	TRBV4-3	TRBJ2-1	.	TGCGCCAGCAGCGATGAGGGGACTGTCGGGTACAATGAGCAGTTCTTC	CASSDEGTVGYNEQFF
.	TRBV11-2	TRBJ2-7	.	TGTGCCAGCACCCGGGGAGGAGGCTCCTACGAGCAGTACTTC	CASTRGGGSYEQYF
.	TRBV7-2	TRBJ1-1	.	TGTGCCAGCAGACCTCTGACAGTATCTGGCACTGAAGCTTTCTTT	CASRPLTVSGTEAFF
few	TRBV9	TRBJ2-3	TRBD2	TGTGCCAGCAGCGAAGAAGGCCGAGCTAGCGGGATGAGGGCAGATACGCAGTATTTT	CASSEEGRASGMRADTQYF
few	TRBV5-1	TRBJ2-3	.	TGCGCCAGCGTCTCAGGGATTGGCACAGATACGCAGTATTTT	CASVSGIGTDTQYF
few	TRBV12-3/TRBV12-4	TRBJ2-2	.	TGTGCCAGCAGCCCCGAGAGCGTTACCGGGGAGCTGTTTTTT	CASSPESVTGELFF
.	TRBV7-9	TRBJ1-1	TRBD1	TGTGCCAGCAGCCAAAATGCAGGGGGTACTGAAGCTTTCTTT	CASSQNAGGTEAFF
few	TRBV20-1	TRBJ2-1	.	TGCAGTGCTAGAGAATCCCGGGTCGGCGAGCAGTTCTTC	CSARESRVGEQFF
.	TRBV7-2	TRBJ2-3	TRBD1	TGTGCCAGCAGTTTCCTACCGGGACAGGGGGTGATAGATACGCAGTATTTT	CASSFLPGQGVIDTQYF
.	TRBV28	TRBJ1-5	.	TGTGCCAGCAGTTTAGGTTCTGGGCAGCCCCAGCATTTT	CASSLGSGQPQHF
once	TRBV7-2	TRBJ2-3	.	TGTGCCAGCAGCCCCGGTTGGGGGGGCGGGTGGTCAGATACGCAGTATTTT	CASSPGWGGGWSDTQYF
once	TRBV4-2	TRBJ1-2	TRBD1	TGTGCCAGCAGCTATCAGATTTGGCCGACAGGGGGAGGTGGAGGCTACACCTTC	CASSYQIWPTGGGGGYTF
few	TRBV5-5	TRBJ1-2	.	TGTGCCAGCAGCTTCGTCGCAGGGCCTGGCTATGGCTACACCTTC	CASSFVAGPGYGYTF
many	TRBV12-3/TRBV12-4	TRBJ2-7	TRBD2	TGTGCCAGCAGACCCCCGGGACTAGCGGGATACGCCCTCTACGAGCAGTACTTC	CASRPPGLAGYALYEQYF
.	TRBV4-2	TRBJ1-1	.	TGTGCCAGCAGCCAAGGCGAGCGGCCGCGGGCTTTCTTT	CASSQGERPRAFF
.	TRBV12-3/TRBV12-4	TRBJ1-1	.	TGTGCCAGCATCATCCCCGGACGGACCACTGAAGCTTTCTTT	CASIIPGRTTEAFF
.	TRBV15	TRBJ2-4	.	TGTGCCACCAGCAGAGTCGGACCCACCAGGGGAGCCAAAAACATTCAGTACTTC	CATSRVGPTRGAKNIQYF
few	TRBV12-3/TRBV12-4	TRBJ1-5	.	TGTGCCAGCAGTTTAACGGCGGGAGATTTGGCCCAGCATTTT	CASSLTAGDLAQHF
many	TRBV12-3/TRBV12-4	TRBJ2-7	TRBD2	TGTGCCAGCAGTCCCCGGACTAGCGGCTCCTACGAGCAGTACTTC	CASSPRTSGSYEQYF
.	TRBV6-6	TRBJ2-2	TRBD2	TGTGCCAGTTACCCGGGACTAGCGTCCACCGGGGAGCTGTTTTTT	CASYPGLASTGELFF
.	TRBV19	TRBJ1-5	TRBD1	TGTGCCAGTACCCCCGGACAGGATCAGCCCCAGCATTTT	CASTPGQDQPQHF
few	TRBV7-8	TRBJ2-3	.	TGTGCCAGCAGCTTATTAGCGCTCACAGATACGCAGTATTTT	CASSLLALTDTQYF
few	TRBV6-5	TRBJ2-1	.	TGTGCCAGCAGTTGGCCAGGGGACTCCTACAATGAGCAGTTCTTC	CASSWPGDSYNEQFF
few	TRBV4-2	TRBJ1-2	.	TGTGCCAGCAGCCAAGTGAGGGGGTCGGACTATGGCTACACCTTC	CASSQVRGSDYGYTF
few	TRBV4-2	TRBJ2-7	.	TGTGCCAGCAGCCAAGATTTCGCGGTCTCCTACGAGCAGTACTTC	CASSQDFAVSYEQYF
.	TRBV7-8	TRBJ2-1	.	TGTGCCAGCAGCTTAGAGTCCTCTCCTAGGAGCTACAATGAGCAGTTCTTC	CASSLESSPRSYNEQFF
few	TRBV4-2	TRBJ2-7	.	TGTGCCAGCAGCCAAGATATGATGGCCTACGAGAAGTACTTC	CASSQDMMAYEKYF
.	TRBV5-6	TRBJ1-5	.	TGTGCCAGCAGCTTCCGGGACAACACGCAGCCCCAGCATTTT	CASSFRDNTQPQHF
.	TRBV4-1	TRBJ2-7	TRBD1	TGCGCCAGCAGCACGGGACAGGGACTCTCCTACGAGCAGTACTTC	CASSTGQGLSYEQYF
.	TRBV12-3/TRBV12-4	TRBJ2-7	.	TGTGCCAGCAGCGCCACCGGGTACTCCTACGAGCAGTACTTC	CASSATGYSYEQYF